Following are 5 T cell receptor beta chains from one sample sequenced in a study of shared clonotypes between healthy human individuals. Naivety among CD8 cells was defined by CD45RO negativity and positive CCR7 selection, thereby excluding terminally differentiated effector memory CD45RA+ cells. Sequencing used immunoSEQ multiplex PCR; TCRdb keeps in-frame clones, though not all of them. The table has roughly 550,000 clones, about 95% seen once. Sequenced: naive CD8+ T cells sorted from blood. The receptors were sampled from a woman aged 30 to 39 in good health.

This clone was picked up one time. The J gene is TRBJ2-1, the V gene TRBV4-1, with 7 bases that match TRBD1. J was trimmed by 4 bases and V by 6 bases; bases with no gene match: 15. The germline CDR1 and CDR2 sequences are MGHRA and YSYEKL. This CDR3 contains 17 residues. CDR3 amino acids: CASSQKNTGALYNEQFF. The CDR3 bases are TGCGCCAGCAGTCAGAAGAACACAGGGGCCCTATACAATGAGCAGTTCTTC.

This clone is a singleton in its sample. V gene TRBV6-1 combines with J gene TRBJ2-7, with a possible D match to TRBD2 (5 bases). Germline V lookup: CDR1 MNHNS, CDR2 SASEGT. This CDR3 comprises 15 residues. The V and J ends lost 2 bases and 4 bases respectively, with 15 bases between them. The CDR3 region has the DNA TGTGCCAGCAGTGAATGGCAAACTGGGGAGTACGAGCAGTACTTC. Translated, it gives CASSEWQTGEYEQYF.

The chain has TRBV9 and TRBJ2-1; 9 bases match TRBD2. The CDR3 length is 17 residues. The germline V gene encodes CDR1 SGDLS and CDR2 YYNGEE. The V segment lost 1 base and the J segment 6 bases; nucleotides outside the gene matches: 11. CDR3 protein: CASSVLSREGPSNEQFF. DNA of the CDR3: TGTGCCAGCAGCGTATTATCGCGGGAGGGACCCAGCAATGAGCAGTTCTTC.

This chain links TRBV5-6 with TRBJ1-1, with D unresolved. CDR3 size: 18 residues. V dropped 0 bases and J dropped 0 bases, with 18 bases sitting between them. From germline, CDR1 is SGHDT and CDR2 YYEEEE. CDR3 sequence reads: CASSLVAGTTPMNTEAFF. CDR3 sequence (DNA): TGTGCCAGCAGCTTGGTGGCGGGAACCACCCCCATGAACACTGAAGCTTTCTTT.

The genes are TRBV7-7 and TRBJ2-1; TRBD2 matches at 8 bases. With V trimmed by 5 bases and J by 1 base, 4 bases remained unmatched. Germline CDR1 reads SSHAT; CDR2 reads FNYEAQ (reference sequence). The CDR3 contains 15 residues. The CDR3 protein is CASSPLAGSYNEQFF. In DNA form, the CDR3 reads TGTGCCAGCAGCCCCTTAGCGGGGTCCTACAATGAGCAGTTCTTC.